The TCR beta chain described here comes from a study of memory CD4+ T cells and cytomegalovirus serostatus. Study results and limitations: The CMV-associated TCR signature appears largely within the CD4+ memory repertoire.

The CDR3 is 14 amino acids. CDR1 is SGHTA, CDR2 FQGNSA, per germline. Trimming at V came to 0 bases and at J to 2 bases, leaving 0 bases not matched to a gene. Original data processing: Out-of-frame sequences were removed, leaving roughly 2,200,000 distinct TCRbeta sequences. Sequencing used immunoSEQ multiplex PCR; TCRdb keeps in-frame clones, though not all of them. The DNA was the basis for D and trimming; V, J and clone size are from that table. The table includes tens of thousands of clones, 60% to 75% detected once. Details on this clone: Its antigen is as yet unknown.

The sort gate was single viable CD3+CD4+CD8-CD45RO+ cells for memory CD4+ T cells. The clonotype was recovered from an adult in good health and CMV-seropositive. What was sequenced was memory CD4+ T cells from blood. The chain has TRBV7-2 and TRBJ2-7; 8 positions agree with TRBD2. In nucleotides, the CDR3 is TGTGCCAGCAGCTTAGCGGGACTAGCCTACGAGCAGTACTTC. It translates to CASSLAGLAYEQYF.